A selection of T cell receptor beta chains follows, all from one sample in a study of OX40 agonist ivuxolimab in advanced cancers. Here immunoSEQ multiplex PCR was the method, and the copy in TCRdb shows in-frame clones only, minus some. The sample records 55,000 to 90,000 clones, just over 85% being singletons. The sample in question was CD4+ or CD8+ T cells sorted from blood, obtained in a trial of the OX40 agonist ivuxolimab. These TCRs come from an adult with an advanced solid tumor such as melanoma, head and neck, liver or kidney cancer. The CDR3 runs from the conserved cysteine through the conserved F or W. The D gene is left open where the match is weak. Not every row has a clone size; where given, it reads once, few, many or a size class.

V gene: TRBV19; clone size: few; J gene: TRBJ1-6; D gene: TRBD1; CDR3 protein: CASSVPGQGTSPLHF; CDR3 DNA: TGTGCCAGTAGTGTACCGGGACAGGGGACTTCACCCCTCCACTTT
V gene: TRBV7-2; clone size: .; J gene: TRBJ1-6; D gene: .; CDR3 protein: CASSSNGQFTNSPLHF; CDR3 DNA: TGTGCCAGCAGCTCCAACGGGCAGTTTACTAATTCACCCCTCCACTTT
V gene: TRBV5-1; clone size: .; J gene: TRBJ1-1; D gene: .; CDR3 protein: CASSLGQGSTEAFF; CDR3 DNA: TGCGCCAGCAGCTTGGGGCAGGGGAGCACTGAAGCTTTCTTT
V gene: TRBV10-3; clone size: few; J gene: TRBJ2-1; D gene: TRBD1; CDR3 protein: CAISDEPDRLREQFF; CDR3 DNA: TGTGCCATCAGTGACGAACCGGACAGGTTACGTGAGCAGTTCTTC
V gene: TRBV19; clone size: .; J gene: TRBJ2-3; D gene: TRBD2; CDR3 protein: CASSRTSGGTTDTQYF; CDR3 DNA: TGTGCCAGTAGTAGGACTAGCGGGGGGACAACAGATACGCAGTATTTT
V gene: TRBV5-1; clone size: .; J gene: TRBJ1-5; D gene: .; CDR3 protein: CASSFSTGTNQPQHF; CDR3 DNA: TGCGCCAGCAGCTTCTCAACAGGGACTAATCAGCCCCAGCATTTT
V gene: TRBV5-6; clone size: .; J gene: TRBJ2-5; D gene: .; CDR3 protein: CASSLPGDPQETQYF; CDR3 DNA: TGTGCCAGCAGCTTGCCGGGGGACCCCCAAGAGACCCAGTACTTC
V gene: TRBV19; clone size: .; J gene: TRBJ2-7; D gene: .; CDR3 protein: CASSMAYTTGYEQYF; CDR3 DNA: TGTGCCAGTAGTATGGCCTATACAACTGGCTACGAGCAGTACTTC
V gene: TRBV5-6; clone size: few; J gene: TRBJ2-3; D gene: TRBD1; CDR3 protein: CASSLGTGGADTQYF; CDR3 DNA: TGTGCCAGCAGCTTAGGGACAGGGGGCGCAGATACGCAGTATTTT
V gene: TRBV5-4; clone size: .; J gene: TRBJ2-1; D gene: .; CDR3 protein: CASSLSQGGGEQFF; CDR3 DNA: TGTGCCAGCAGCTTGAGCCAGGGCGGAGGTGAGCAGTTCTTC
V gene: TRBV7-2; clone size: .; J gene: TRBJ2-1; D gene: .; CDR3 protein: CASSFRSDEQFF; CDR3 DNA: TGTGCCAGCAGCTTTCGATCGGATGAGCAGTTCTTC
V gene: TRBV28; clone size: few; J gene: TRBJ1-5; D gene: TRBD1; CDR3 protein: CASRGQGFLLQPQHF; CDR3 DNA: TGTGCCAGCAGAGGACAGGGTTTTTTGCTTCAGCCCCAGCATTTT
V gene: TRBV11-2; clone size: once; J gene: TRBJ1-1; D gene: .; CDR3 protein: CASSFGRGYTEAFF; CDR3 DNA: TGTGCCAGCAGCTTCGGTAGGGGCTACACTGAAGCTTTCTTT
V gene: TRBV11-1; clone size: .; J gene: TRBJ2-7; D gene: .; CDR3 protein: CASSLEGVPYEQYF; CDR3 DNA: TGTGCCAGCAGCTTAGAAGGGGTCCCCTACGAGCAGTACTTC
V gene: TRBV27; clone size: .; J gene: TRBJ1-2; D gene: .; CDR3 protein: CASSLDGINYGYTF; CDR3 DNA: TGTGCCAGCAGTTTAGACGGGATTAACTATGGCTACACCTTC
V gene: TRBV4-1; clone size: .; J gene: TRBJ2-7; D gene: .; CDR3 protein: CASSQDSVSRSYEQYF; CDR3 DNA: TGCGCCAGCAGCCAAGATAGCGTGTCGCGCTCCTACGAGCAGTACTTC
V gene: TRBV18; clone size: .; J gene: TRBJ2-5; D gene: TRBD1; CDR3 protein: CASSPPGQGGQETQYF; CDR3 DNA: TGTGCCAGCTCACCCCCGGGACAGGGGGGTCAAGAGACCCAGTACTTC
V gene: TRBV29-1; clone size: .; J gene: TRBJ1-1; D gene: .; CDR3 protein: CSARGLTPTEAFF; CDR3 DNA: TGCAGCGCCCGGGGTCTTACCCCCACTGAAGCTTTCTTT
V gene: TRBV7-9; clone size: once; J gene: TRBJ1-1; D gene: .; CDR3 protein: CASSLGFVTEAFF; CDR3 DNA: TGTGCCAGCAGCTTAGGTTTCGTGACTGAAGCTTTCTTT
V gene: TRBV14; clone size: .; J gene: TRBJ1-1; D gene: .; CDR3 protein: CASSHWPSGGNTEAFF; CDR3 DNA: TGTGCCAGCAGCCATTGGCCCTCCGGCGGGAACACTGAAGCTTTCTTT
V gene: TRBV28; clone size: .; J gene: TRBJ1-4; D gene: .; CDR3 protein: CASSLTGRATNEKLFF; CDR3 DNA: TGTGCCAGCAGTCTAACAGGGAGGGCAACTAATGAAAAACTGTTTTTT
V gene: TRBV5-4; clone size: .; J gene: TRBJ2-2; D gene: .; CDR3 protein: CASSLPRKDKNTGELFF; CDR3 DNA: TGTGCCAGCAGCTTGCCGCGAAAGGACAAGAACACCGGGGAGCTGTTTTTT
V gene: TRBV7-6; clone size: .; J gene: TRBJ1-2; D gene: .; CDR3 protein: CASSLVQGDGYTF; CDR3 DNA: TGTGCCAGCAGCTTAGTGCAGGGAGACGGCTACACCTTC
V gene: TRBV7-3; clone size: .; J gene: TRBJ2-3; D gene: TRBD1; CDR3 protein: CASSLTGLSTDTQYF; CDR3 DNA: TGTGCCAGCAGCTTGACAGGGCTCAGCACAGATACGCAGTATTTT
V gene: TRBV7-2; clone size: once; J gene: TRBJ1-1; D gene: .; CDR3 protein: CASSQTGTSSRGAFF; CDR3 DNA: TGTGCCAGCAGCCAGACCGGGACATCTTCGAGGGGAGCTTTCTTT
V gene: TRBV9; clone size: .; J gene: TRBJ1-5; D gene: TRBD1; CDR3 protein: CASSATGDVQPQHF; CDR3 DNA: TGTGCCAGCAGCGCCACAGGGGATGTTCAGCCCCAGCATTTT
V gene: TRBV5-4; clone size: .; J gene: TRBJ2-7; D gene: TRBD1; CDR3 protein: CASSHRDRNYEQYF; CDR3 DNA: TGTGCCAGCAGCCACCGGGACAGAAACTACGAGCAGTACTTC
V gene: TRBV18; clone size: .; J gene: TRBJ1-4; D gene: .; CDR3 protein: CASSPGATNEKLFF; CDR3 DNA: TGTGCCAGCTCACCAGGGGCAACTAATGAAAAACTGTTTTTT
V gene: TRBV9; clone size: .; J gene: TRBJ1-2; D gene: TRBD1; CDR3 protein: CASKGGRTGHGYTF; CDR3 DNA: TGTGCCAGCAAGGGGGGGAGGACAGGGCATGGCTACACCTTC
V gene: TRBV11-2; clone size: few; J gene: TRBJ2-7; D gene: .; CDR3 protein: CASSLDSDRYEQYF; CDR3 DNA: TGTGCCAGCAGCTTAGATTCGGATCGCTACGAGCAGTACTTC
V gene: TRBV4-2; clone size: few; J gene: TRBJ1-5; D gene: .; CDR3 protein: CASSQEGISNQPQHF; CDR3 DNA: TGTGCCAGCAGCCAAGAAGGGATTAGCAATCAGCCCCAGCATTTT
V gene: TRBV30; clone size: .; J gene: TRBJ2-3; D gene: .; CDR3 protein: CAWSWSGGTDTQYF; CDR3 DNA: TGTGCCTGGAGTTGGTCTGGGGGGACAGATACGCAGTATTTT
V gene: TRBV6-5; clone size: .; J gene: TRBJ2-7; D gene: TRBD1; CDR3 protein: CASSTRQGAFHEQYF; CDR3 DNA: TGTGCCAGCAGTACCCGACAGGGGGCTTTCCACGAGCAGTACTTC
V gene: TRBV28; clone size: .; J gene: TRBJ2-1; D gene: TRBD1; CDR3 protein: CAERQGVANEQFF; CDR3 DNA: TGTGCCGAAAGACAGGGGGTCGCGAATGAGCAGTTCTTC
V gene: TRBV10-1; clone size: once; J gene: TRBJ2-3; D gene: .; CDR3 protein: CASSESHGTDTQYF; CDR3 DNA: TGCGCCAGCAGTGAGTCCCACGGCACAGATACGCAGTATTTT
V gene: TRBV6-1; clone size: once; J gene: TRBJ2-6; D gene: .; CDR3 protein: CASSEGPGSGANVLTF; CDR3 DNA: TGTGCCAGCAGTGAAGGCCCAGGGTCTGGGGCCAACGTCCTGACTTTC
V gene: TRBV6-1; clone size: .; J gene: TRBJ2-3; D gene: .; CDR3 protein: CASSVELGTDTQYF; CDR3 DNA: TGTGCCAGCAGTGTCGAGTTGGGCACAGATACGCAGTATTTT
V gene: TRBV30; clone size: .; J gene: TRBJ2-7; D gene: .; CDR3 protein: CAWETGPAYEQYF; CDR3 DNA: TGTGCCTGGGAAACCGGACCCGCCTACGAGCAGTACTTC
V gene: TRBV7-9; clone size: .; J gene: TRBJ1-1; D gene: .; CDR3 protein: CASSLYRVTANTEAFF; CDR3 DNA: TGTGCCAGCAGCTTATACAGGGTCACGGCAAACACTGAAGCTTTCTTT
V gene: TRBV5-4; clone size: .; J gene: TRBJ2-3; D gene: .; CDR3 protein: CASSSRFSGTDTQYF; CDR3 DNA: TGTGCCAGCAGCTCTCGCTTCTCTGGGACAGATACGCAGTATTTT
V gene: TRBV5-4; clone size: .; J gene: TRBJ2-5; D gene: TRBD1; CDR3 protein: CASSPGTANQETQYF; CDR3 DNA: TGTGCCAGCAGCCCGGGGACAGCCAACCAAGAGACCCAGTACTTC
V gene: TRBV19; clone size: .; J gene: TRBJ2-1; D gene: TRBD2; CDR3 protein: CASSMTSGGADGNEQFF; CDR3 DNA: TGTGCCAGTAGTATGACTAGCGGGGGGGCCGATGGGAATGAGCAGTTCTTC
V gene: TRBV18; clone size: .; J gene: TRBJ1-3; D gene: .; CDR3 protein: CASSADSLGNTIYF; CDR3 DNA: TGTGCCAGCTCAGCGGACAGCCTGGGAAACACCATATATTTT
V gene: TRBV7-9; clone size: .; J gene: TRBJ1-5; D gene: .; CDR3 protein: CASSPRGGPGKNQPQHF; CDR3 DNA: TGTGCCAGCAGCCCGAGGGGGGGACCAGGGAAAAATCAGCCCCAGCATTTT
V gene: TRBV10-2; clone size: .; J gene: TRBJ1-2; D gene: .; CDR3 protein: CASSGSWGDGYTF; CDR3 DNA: TGCGCCAGCAGTGGGTCCTGGGGGGACGGCTACACCTTC
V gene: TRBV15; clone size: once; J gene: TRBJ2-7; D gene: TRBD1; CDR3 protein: CATSRVFTRGRSREQYF; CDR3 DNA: TGTGCCACCAGCAGAGTCTTTACGAGGGGGCGTTCACGCGAGCAGTACTTC
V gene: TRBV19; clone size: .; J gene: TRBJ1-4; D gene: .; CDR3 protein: CASRGPPGYEKLFF; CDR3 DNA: TGTGCCAGTAGAGGGCCCCCCGGGTATGAAAAACTGTTTTTT
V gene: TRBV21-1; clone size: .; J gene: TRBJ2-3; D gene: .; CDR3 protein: CVPILPWRGSADTQYF; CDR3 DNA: TGTGTCCCTATTTTACCGTGGAGAGGGAGCGCAGATACGCAGTATTTT
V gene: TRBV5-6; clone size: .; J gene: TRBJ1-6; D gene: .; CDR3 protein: CASSRRGVSPLHF; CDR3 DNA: TGTGCCAGCAGTCGCAGAGGGGTTTCACCCCTCCACTTT
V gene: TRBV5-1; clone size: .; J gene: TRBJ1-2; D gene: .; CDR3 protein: CASSLSGQYGYTF; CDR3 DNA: TGCGCCAGCAGCTTGTCCGGCCAGTATGGCTACACCTTC
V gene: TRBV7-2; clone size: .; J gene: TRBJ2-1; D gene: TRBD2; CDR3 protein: CASSSTSGAERFF; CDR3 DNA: TGTGCCAGCAGCTCAACTAGCGGGGCGGAACGGTTCTTC
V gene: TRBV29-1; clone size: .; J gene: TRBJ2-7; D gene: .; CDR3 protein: CSVAPRTSHEQYF; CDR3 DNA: TGCAGCGTTGCACCCAGAACAAGTCACGAGCAGTACTTC